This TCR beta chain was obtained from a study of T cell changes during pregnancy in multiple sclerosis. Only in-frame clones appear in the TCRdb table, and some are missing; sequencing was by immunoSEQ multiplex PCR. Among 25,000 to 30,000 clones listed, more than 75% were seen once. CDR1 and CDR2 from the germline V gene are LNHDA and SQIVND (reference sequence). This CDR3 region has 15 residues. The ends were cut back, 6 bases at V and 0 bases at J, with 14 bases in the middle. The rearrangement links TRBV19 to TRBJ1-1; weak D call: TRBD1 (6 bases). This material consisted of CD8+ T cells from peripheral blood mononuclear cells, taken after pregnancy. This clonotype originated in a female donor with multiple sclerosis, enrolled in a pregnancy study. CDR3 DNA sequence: TGTGCCAGTAGCCGGGCGGGGGCGATGAACACTGAAGCTTTCTTT. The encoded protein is CASSRAGAMNTEAFF.